This is a list of T cell receptor beta chains from one sample in a study of Tregs in tolerant kidney transplant recipients. Repertoires were generated with immunoSEQ multiplex PCR, while TCRdb's copy carries only in-frame clones and drops some. The top ten hold roughly 0.63% of the sample, which has 120,000 or so clones, about 91% seen once. Sequences were obtained from CD4+ T cells from blood. The source is a human donor in good health. The CDR3 runs from the conserved cysteine through the conserved F or W. The order of the fields is V gene, D gene, J gene, clone size, CDR3 protein, CDR3 DNA. The D gene is left open where the match is weak. Size values are once, few and many counts, or a class for expanded clones, and some rows have none.

TRBV19,NA,TRBJ1-2,NA,CASSRGRDRPFLANYGYTF,TGTGCCAGTAGTCGAGGAAGGGACCGACCCTTTTTAGCTAACTATGGCTACACCTTC
TRBV2,NA,TRBJ2-5,NA,CASRGEVETQYF,TGTGCCAGCAGGGGGGAGGTGGAGACCCAGTACTTC
TRBV25-1,NA,TRBJ1-1,NA,CASSVQGNTEAFF,TGTGCCAGCAGTGTCCAGGGAAACACTGAAGCTTTCTTT
TRBV7-9,NA,TRBJ1-1,NA,CASSLEAATEAFF,TGTGCCAGCAGCTTAGAGGCAGCTACTGAAGCTTTCTTT
TRBV19,NA,TRBJ1-6,NA,CASSPSVAGNSPLHF,TGTGCCAGTAGTCCCTCCGTGGCAGGGAATTCACCCCTCCACTTT
TRBV18,TRBD2,TRBJ2-7,once,CASSFQTSGRPGLNYEQYF,TGTGCCAGCTCATTTCAGACTAGCGGGAGACCTGGACTCAACTACGAGCAGTACTTC
TRBV5-4,TRBD1,TRBJ1-2,NA,CASSSRDRGRYGYTF,TGTGCCAGCAGCTCTCGGGACAGGGGGCGGTATGGCTACACCTTC
TRBV19,TRBD2,TRBJ2-2,NA,CASSMRWLAGGDTGELFF,TGTGCCAGTAGTATGAGATGGCTAGCGGGAGGGGACACCGGGGAGCTGTTTTTT
TRBV6-5,TRBD2,TRBJ2-3,NA,CASSGSGGPDTQYF,TGTGCCAGCAGCGGAAGCGGGGGCCCAGATACGCAGTATTTT
TRBV19,NA,TRBJ2-7,NA,CASSIGGRNYYEQYF,TGTGCCAGTAGTATAGGAGGCAGAAACTACTACGAGCAGTACTTC
TRBV6-5,NA,TRBJ2-7,NA,CASSTLTGYEQYF,TGTGCCAGCAGTACCCTGACAGGCTACGAGCAGTACTTC
TRBV30,NA,TRBJ1-6,NA,CAWSGSNSPLHF,TGTGCCTGGAGCGGAAGTAATTCACCCCTCCACTTT
TRBV20-1,TRBD2,TRBJ2-7,NA,CSAGGGYEQYF,TGCAGTGCTGGGGGGGGGTACGAGCAGTACTTC
TRBV7-9,NA,TRBJ1-2,NA,CASSLVQGGYGYTF,TGTGCCAGCAGCTTAGTGCAGGGAGGGTATGGCTACACCTTC
TRBV19,NA,TRBJ2-3,NA,CASSPLVSTDTQYF,TGTGCCAGTAGTCCCCTCGTAAGCACAGATACGCAGTATTTT
TRBV11-2,TRBD2,TRBJ2-7,NA,CASSLKMRTSGSYEQYF,TGTGCCAGCAGTCTAAAGATGAGGACTAGCGGTTCGTACGAGCAGTACTTC
TRBV30,TRBD2,TRBJ2-5,NA,CAWSRGGFETQYF,TGTGCCTGGAGTCGGGGGGGCTTTGAGACCCAGTACTTC
TRBV18,TRBD1,TRBJ1-2,NA,CASSPRDRGRGYTF,TGTGCCAGCTCACCCCGGGACAGGGGGCGAGGCTACACCTTC
TRBV5-1,TRBD1,TRBJ2-5,NA,CASSLANDRGETQYF,TGCGCCAGCAGCTTGGCAAACGACAGGGGGGAGACCCAGTACTTC
TRBV18,NA,TRBJ2-2,NA,CASTWTEPTGELFF,TGTGCCAGCACCTGGACAGAACCAACCGGGGAGCTGTTTTTT
TRBV9,NA,TRBJ2-2,NA,CASSRRTAGRTGELFF,TGTGCCAGCAGCCGTAGGACCGCGGGAAGGACCGGGGAGCTGTTTTTT
TRBV6-5,TRBD1,TRBJ2-7,NA,CASSRDSYEQYF,TGTGCCAGCAGCCGGGACAGCTACGAGCAGTACTTC
TRBV2,TRBD2,TRBJ2-7,NA,CASSESFGGNPYEQYF,TGTGCCAGCAGTGAGTCCTTCGGGGGGAATCCTTACGAGCAGTACTTC
TRBV11-2,NA,TRBJ2-3,NA,CASSLGRGPATQYF,TGTGCCAGCAGCTTAGGGAGGGGTCCGGCGACGCAGTATTTT
TRBV7-9,TRBD1,TRBJ2-5,NA,CASSLGGQQETQYF,TGTGCCAGCAGCTTAGGGGGACAGCAAGAGACCCAGTACTTC
TRBV4-2,TRBD2,TRBJ2-7,NA,CASSQDGSGSPSEQYF,TGTGCCAGCAGCCAAGATGGTAGCGGGAGTCCTTCCGAGCAGTACTTC
TRBV2,TRBD1,TRBJ2-5,NA,CASNLGQGGETQYF,TGTGCCAGCAACCTGGGACAGGGTGGCGAGACCCAGTACTTC
TRBV5-5,TRBD1,TRBJ1-5,NA,CASSSGTGKQPQHF,TGTGCCAGCAGCTCCGGGACAGGGAAACAGCCCCAGCATTTT
TRBV10-1,TRBD2,TRBJ2-3,once,CARESGKSSTDTQYF,TGCGCCAGAGAGAGCGGGAAGTCTAGCACAGATACGCAGTATTTT
TRBV7-9,TRBD1,TRBJ1-2,NA,CASSLPGGTGGYGYTF,TGTGCCAGCAGCTTACCAGGGGGGACGGGTGGGTATGGCTACACCTTC
TRBV9,TRBD2,TRBJ2-1,NA,CASSGLAGEDNEQFF,TGTGCCAGCAGCGGACTAGCGGGGGAAGACAATGAGCAGTTCTTC
TRBV7-9,NA,TRBJ2-1,NA,CASKRTNPTYNEQFF,TGTGCCAGCAAAAGGACCAACCCAACTTACAATGAGCAGTTCTTC
TRBV6-1,NA,TRBJ2-2,NA,CAITGFANTGELFF,TGTGCCATCACAGGGTTCGCGAACACCGGGGAGCTGTTTTTT
TRBV29-1,NA,TRBJ1-1,NA,CSVDWGWGTEAFF,TGCAGCGTTGACTGGGGTTGGGGCACTGAAGCTTTCTTT
TRBV30,NA,TRBJ1-5,NA,CAWSGAPDQPQHF,TGTGCCTGGAGTGGCGCCCCCGATCAGCCCCAGCATTTT
TRBV5-6,NA,TRBJ1-1,NA,CASSWTSRVNTEAFF,TGTGCCAGCAGCTGGACATCTCGGGTGAACACTGAAGCTTTCTTT
TRBV9,TRBD1,TRBJ1-1,NA,CASSKTGGRNTEAFF,TGTGCCAGCAGCAAGACAGGGGGCCGGAACACTGAAGCTTTCTTT
TRBV15,NA,TRBJ1-6,NA,CATSRDQGGYSPLHF,TGTGCCACCAGCAGAGATCAAGGGGGATATTCACCCCTCCACTTT
TRBV5-1,TRBD1,TRBJ2-7,NA,CASSFGTGGAGEGYEQYF,TGCGCCAGCAGCTTTGGGACAGGGGGCGCCGGTGAGGGTTACGAGCAGTACTTC
TRBV6-5,TRBD1,TRBJ1-1,few,CASSSTGVPLTEAFF,TGTGCCAGCAGTTCTACAGGGGTCCCGCTCACTGAAGCTTTCTTT
TRBV2,NA,TRBJ1-6,NA,CASNLQGVYNSPLHF,TGTGCCAGCAACCTCCAGGGAGTCTATAATTCACCCCTCCACTTT
TRBV9,TRBD2,TRBJ2-3,NA,CASSALAGGSTDTQYF,TGTGCCAGCAGCGCCTTAGCGGGGGGAAGCACAGATACGCAGTATTTT
TRBV27,NA,TRBJ2-3,NA,CASTLGGRGTDTQYF,TGTGCCAGCACCTTGGGGGGACGGGGAACAGATACGCAGTATTTT
TRBV27,NA,TRBJ2-6,NA,CASSLYYPLNSGANVLTF,TGTGCCAGCAGTTTATACTACCCGCTCAATTCTGGGGCCAACGTCCTGACTTTC
TRBV5-1,NA,TRBJ1-1,once,CASSQSGGTEAFF,TGCGCCAGCAGCCAATCTGGGGGAACTGAAGCTTTCTTT
TRBV7-9,NA,TRBJ1-2,once,CASSQAGSHYGYTF,TGTGCCAGCAGCCAGGCTGGCAGCCACTATGGCTACACCTTC
TRBV18,TRBD2,TRBJ2-7,NA,CASSRGLESYEQYF,TGTGCCAGCTCACGGGGACTAGAAAGCTACGAGCAGTACTTC
TRBV5-1,NA,TRBJ1-1,NA,CASRKTENTEAFF,TGCGCCAGCAGGAAGACAGAGAACACTGAAGCTTTCTTT
TRBV6-1,NA,TRBJ1-1,once,CASSDRGGSMNTEAFF,TGTGCCAGCAGTGATCGGGGCGGTTCGATGAACACTGAAGCTTTCTTT
TRBV19,TRBD1,TRBJ1-1,NA,CASSIDQGAQAFF,TGTGCCAGTAGTATAGATCAGGGGGCGCAAGCTTTCTTT